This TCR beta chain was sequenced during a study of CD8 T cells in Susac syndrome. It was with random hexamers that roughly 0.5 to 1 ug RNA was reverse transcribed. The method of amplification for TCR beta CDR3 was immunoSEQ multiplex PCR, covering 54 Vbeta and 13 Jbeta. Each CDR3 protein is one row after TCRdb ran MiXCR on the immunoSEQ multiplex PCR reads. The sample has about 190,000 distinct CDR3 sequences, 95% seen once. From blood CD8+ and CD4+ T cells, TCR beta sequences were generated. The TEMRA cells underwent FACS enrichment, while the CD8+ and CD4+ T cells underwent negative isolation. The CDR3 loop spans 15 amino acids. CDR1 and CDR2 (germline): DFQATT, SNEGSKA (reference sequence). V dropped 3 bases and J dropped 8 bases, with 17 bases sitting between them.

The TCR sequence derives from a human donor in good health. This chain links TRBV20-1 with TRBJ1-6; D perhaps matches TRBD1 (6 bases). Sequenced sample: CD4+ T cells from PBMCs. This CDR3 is CSARDGGQSYSPLHF. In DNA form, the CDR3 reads TGCAGTGCTAGGGACGGGGGACAATCTTATTCACCCCTCCACTTT.